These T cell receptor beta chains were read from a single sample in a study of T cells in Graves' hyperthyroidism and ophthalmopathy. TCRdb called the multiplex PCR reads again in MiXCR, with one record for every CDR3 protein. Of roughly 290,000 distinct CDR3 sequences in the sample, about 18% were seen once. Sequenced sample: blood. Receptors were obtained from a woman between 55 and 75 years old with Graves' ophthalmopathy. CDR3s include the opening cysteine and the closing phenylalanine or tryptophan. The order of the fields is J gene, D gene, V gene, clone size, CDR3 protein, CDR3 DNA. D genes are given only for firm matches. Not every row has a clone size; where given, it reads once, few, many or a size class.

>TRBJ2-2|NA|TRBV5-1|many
CASSLVAANTGELFF
TGCGCCAGCAGCTTGGTCGCGGCGAACACCGGGGAGCTGTTTTTT
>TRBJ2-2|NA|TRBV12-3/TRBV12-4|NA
CASSSPLYGELFF
TGTGCCAGCAGTTCCCCACTATACGGGGAGCTGTTTTTT
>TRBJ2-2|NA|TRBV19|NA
CASSVDRRSAGELFF
TGTGCCAGTAGTGTTGACAGGAGGTCTGCCGGGGAGCTGTTTTTT
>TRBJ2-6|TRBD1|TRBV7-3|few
CASSMDRGGANVLTF
TGTGCCAGCAGCATGGACAGGGGTGGGGCCAACGTCCTGACTTTC
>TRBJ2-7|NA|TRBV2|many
CASRAQASSYEQYF
TGTGCCAGCAGGGCCCAAGCTAGCTCCTACGAGCAGTACTTC
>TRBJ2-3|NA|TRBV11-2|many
CASSLDRGSPTQYF
TGTGCCAGCAGCTTAGATCGGGGCAGCCCTACGCAGTATTTT
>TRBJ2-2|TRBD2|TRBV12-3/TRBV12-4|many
CASSLGRLSGRSNTGELFF
TGTGCCAGCAGTTTAGGACGGTTGAGCGGGAGATCGAACACCGGGGAGCTGTTTTTT
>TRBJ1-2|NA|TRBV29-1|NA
CSVDPRGANYGYTF
TGCAGCGTTGACCCCCGGGGAGCTAACTATGGCTACACCTTC
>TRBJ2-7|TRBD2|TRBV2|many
CASSDGGGYYEQYF
TGTGCCAGCAGTGATGGCGGGGGGTACTACGAGCAGTACTTC
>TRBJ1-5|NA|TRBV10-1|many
CASSELRTDHSNQPQHF
TGCGCCAGCAGTGAGTTGCGGACAGATCATAGCAATCAGCCCCAGCATTTT
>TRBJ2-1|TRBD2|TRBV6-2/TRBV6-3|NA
CASSGNSGGAYNEQFF
TGTGCCAGCAGTGGCAACAGCGGGGGGGCCTACAATGAGCAGTTCTTC
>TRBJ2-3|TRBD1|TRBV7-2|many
CASSPRTGGDTQYF
TGTGCCAGCAGCCCACGGACAGGGGGAGATACGCAGTATTTT
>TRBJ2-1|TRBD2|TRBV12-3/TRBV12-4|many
CASSLVHGGGGGFNEQFF
TGTGCCAGCAGTTTAGTTCATGGCGGGGGGGGGGGGTTCAATGAGCAGTTCTTC
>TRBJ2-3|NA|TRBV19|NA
CASSIPPGTNTDTQYF
TGTGCCAGTAGTATTCCCCCCGGGACCAACACAGATACGCAGTATTTT
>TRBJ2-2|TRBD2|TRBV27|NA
CASSLIAGAGTGELFF
TGTGCCAGCAGTCTCATAGCGGGAGCAGGCACCGGGGAGCTGTTTTTT
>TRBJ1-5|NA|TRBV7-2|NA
CASSLSSRGQPQHF
TGTGCCAGCAGCCTTTCCAGTAGGGGACAGCCCCAGCATTTT
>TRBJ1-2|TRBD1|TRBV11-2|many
CASSSGTGALYGGYTF
TGTGCCAGCAGCTCCGGGACAGGGGCCCTCTATGGGGGCTACACCTTC